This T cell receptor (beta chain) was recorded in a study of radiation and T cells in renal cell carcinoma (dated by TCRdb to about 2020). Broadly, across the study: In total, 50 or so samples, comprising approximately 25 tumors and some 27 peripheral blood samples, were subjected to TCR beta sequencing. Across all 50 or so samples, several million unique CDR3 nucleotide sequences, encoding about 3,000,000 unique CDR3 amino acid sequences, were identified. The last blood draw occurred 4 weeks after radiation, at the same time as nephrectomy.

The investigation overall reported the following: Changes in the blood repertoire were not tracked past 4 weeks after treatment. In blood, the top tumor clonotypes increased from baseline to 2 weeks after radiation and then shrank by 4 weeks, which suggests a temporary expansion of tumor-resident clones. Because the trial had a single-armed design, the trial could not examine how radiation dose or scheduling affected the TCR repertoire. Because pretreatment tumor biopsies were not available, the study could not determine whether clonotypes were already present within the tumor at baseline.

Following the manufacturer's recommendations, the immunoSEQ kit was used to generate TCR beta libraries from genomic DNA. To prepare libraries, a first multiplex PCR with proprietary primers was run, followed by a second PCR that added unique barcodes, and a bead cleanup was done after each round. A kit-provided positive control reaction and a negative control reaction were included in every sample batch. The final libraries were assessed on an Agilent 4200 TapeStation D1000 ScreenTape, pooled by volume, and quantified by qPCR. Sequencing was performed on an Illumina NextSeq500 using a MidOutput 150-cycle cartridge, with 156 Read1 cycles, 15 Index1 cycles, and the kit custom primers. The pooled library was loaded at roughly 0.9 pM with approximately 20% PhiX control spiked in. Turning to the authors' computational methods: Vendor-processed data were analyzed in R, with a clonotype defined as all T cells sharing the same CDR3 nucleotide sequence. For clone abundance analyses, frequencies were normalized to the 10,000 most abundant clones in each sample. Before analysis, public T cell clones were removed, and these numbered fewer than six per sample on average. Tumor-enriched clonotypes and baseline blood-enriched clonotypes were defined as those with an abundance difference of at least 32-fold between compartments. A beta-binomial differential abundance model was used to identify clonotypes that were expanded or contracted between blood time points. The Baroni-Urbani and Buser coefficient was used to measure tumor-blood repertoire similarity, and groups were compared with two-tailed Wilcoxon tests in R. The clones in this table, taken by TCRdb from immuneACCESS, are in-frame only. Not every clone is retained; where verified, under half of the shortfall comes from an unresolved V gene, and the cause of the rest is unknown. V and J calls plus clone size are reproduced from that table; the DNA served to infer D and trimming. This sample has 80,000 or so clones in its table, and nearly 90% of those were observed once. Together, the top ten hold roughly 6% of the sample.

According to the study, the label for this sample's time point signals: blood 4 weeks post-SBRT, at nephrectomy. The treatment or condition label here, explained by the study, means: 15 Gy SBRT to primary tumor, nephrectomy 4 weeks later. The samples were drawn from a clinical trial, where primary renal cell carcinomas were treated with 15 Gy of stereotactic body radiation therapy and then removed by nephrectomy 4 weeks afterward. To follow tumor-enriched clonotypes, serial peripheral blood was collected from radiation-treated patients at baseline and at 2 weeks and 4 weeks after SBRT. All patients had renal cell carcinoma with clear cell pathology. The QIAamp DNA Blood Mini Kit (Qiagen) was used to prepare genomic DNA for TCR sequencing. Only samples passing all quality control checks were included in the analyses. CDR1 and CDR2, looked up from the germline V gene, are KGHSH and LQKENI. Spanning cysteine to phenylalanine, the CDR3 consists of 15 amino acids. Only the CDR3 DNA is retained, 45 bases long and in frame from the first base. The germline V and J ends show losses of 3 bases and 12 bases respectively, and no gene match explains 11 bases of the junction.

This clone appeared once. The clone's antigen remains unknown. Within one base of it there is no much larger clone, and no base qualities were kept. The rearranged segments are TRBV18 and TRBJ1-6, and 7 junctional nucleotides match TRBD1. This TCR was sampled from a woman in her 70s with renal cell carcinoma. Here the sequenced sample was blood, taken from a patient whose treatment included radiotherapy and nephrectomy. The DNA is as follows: TGTGCCAGCTCACCGGAAAAGGGGGCAACTGAACCCCTCCACTTT. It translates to CASSPEKGATEPLHF.